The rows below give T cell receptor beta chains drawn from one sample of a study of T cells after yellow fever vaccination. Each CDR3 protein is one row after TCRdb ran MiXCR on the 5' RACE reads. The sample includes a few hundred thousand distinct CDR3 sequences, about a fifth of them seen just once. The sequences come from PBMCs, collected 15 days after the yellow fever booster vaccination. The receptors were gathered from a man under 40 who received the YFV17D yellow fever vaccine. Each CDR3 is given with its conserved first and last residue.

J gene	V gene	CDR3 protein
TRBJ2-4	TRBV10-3	CAITVLAGAPGKNIQYF
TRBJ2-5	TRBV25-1	CASSEGGPNQETQYF
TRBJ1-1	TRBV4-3	CASSRQGATEAFF
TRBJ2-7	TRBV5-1	CASSLDRSLAEQYF
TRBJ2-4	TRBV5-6	CASSFGLGNIQYF
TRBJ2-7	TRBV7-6	CASSFSGQYEQYF
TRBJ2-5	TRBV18	CASHLGAGETQYF
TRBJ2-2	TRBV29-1	CSVESAGVTGELFF
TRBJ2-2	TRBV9	CASSVSSGSAGELFF
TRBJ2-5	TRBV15	CATTRGEETQYF
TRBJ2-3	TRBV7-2	CASERGTRDGTQYF
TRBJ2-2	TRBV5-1	CASSYRDSHTGELFF
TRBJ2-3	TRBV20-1	CSARSDGSTDTQYF
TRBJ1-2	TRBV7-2	CASMRGFVDGYTF
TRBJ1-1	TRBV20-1	CSASVGYTEAFF
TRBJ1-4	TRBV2	CASRAMGWVEKLFF
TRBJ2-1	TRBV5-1	CASSWAGQGQFF
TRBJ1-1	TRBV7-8	CASSPLGRTEAFF
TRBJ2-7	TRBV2	CASREGRNYEQYF
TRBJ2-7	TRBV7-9	CASSSGQGGWYEQYF
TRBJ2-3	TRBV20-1	CSARGTYTDTQYF
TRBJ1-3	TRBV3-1	CASSQGTRLGNTIYF
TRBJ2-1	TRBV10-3	CAISDGNGSHEQFF
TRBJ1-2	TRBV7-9	CASSLSDGYYGYTF
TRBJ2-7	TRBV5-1	CASSNRDYGYEQYF
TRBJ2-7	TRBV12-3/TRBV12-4	CASSPFRASSYEQYF
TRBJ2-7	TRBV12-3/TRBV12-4	CASSLSGRGHEQYF
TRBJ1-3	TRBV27	CASSRGQERNTIYF
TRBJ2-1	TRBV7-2	CASSQSGRAGEQFF
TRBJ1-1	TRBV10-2	CASKGEYTEAFF
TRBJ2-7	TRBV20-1	CSAPGLADHYEQYF
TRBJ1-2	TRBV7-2	CASSPASLANYGYTF
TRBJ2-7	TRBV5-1	CASSNRDRGRDEQYF
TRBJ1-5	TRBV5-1	CASSLAVSNQPQHF
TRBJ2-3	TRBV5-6	CASSFQITDTQYF
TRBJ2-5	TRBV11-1	CASSSPLHPRGGQETQYF
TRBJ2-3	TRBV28	CASGVGFTDTQYF
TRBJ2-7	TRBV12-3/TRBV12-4	CASSLGGSSEQYF
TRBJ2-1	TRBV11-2	CASTPTSNGRGFF
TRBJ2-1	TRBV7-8	CASSSSRDVGREQFF
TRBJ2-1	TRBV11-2	CASSLVLFERGTYNEQFF
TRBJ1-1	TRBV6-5	CASSYSWGRAFF
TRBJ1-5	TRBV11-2	CASSLDLTVPQHF
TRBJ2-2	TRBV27	CASNAWGATGELFF
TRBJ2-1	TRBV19	CASNLLAGSGEQFF
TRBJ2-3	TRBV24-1	CATSDSTSGSFTDTQYF
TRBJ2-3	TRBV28	CASSSTFSYTDTQYF
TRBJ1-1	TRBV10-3	CAISSAGTLAFF
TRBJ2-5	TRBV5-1	CASSPLLTSGRQETQYF
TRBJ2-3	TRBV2	CASSVRGPDTQYF
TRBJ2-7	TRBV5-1	CASSLSRDQLYEQYF
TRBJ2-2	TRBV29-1	CSVGGKGLPNTGELFF
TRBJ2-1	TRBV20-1	CSARDMGLANAEQFF
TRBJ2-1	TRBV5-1	CAAPDLRGGEQFF